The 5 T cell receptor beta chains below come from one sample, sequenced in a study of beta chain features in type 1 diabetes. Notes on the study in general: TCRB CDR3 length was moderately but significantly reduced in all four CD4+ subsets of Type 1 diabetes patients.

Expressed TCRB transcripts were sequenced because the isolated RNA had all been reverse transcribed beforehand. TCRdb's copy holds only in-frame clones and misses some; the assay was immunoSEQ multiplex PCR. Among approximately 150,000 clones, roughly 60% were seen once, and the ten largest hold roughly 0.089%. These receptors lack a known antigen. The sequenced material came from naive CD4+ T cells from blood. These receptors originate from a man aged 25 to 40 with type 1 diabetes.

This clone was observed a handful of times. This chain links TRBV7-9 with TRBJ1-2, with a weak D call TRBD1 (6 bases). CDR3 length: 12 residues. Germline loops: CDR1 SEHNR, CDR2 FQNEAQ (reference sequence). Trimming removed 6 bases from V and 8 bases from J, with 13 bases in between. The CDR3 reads CASSRRGYGYTF. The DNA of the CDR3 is TGTGCCAGCAGTCGCAGGGGATACGGCTACACCTTC.

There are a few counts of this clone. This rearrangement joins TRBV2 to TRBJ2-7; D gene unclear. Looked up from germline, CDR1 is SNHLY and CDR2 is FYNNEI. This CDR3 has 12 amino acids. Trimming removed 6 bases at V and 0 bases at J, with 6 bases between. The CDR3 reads CASRESSYEQYF. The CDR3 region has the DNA TGTGCCAGCAGGGAGAGCTCCTACGAGCAGTACTTC.

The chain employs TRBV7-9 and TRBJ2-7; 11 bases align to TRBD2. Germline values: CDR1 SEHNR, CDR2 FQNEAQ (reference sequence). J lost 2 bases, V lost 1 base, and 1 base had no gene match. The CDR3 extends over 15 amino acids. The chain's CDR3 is CASSLGLAGPYEQYF. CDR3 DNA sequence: TGTGCCAGCAGCTTAGGACTAGCGGGGCCCTACGAGCAGTACTTC.

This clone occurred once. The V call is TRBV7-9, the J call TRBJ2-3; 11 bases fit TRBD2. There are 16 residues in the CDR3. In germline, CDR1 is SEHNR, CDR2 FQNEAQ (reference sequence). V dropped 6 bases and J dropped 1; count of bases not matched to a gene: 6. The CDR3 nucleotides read TGTGCCAGCAGTTCGTCGGGACTAGCGGGCACAGATACGCAGTATTTT. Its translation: CASSSSGLAGTDTQYF. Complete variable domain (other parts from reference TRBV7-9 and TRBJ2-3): DTGVSQNPRHKITKRGQNVTFRCDPISEHNRLYWYRQTLGQGPEFLTYFQNEAQLEKSRLLSDRFSAERPKGSFSTLEIQRTEQGDSAMYLCASSSSGLAGTDTQYFGPGTRLTVL.

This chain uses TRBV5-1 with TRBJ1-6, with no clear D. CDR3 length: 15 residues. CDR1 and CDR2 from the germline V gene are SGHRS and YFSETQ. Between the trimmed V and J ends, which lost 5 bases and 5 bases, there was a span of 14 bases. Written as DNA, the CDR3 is TGCGCCAGCAGTATGGGGTCTGAGGATAATTCACCCCTCCACTTT. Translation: CASSMGSEDNSPLHF.